This T cell receptor (beta chain) was recovered during a study of blood T cell repertoires in COVID-19. Study in general: COVID-19 samples, acute and convalescent, were from the United States, Italy and Spain. The cDNA or gDNA used as material had been derived from T cells, B-cell-depleted T cells, or PBMCs.

The germline V gene has CDR1 MGHRA and CDR2 YSYEKL. This CDR3 contains 17 residues. With V trimmed by 5 bases and J by 7 bases, 16 bases remained unmatched. Per the study methods: Reference gene primers were amplified, and this amplification served to estimate nucleated cell counts. Measured with immunoSEQ multiplex PCR; TCRdb has only the in-frame clones, and not every one. Clone size and the V and J calls come from that table; the DNA yielded D and trimming. The table includes 240,000 or so clones, approximately 82% detected once. The origin of this receptor is a man aged 25-45 years who had recovered from COVID-19. The chain is built from TRBV4-1 and TRBJ2-4; 8 nucleotides agree with TRBD1. The sequencing sample was made of peripheral blood. The CDR3 region has the DNA TGCGCCAGCAGCACCGGACAGGGACCTATTACTTTGAACATTCAGTACTTC. It codes for CASSTGQGPITLNIQYF.